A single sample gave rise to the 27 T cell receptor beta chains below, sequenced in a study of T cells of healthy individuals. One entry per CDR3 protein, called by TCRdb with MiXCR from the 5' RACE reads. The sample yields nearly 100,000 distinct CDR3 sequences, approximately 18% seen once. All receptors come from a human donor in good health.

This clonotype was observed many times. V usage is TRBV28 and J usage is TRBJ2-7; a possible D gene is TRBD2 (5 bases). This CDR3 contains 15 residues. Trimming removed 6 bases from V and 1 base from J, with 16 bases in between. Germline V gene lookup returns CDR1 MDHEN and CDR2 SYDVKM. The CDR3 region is CASSPRGADSYEQYF. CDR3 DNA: TGTGCCAGCAGCCCCCGGGGAGCAGATTCCTACGAGCAGTACTTC. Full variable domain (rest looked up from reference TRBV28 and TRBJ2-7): DVKVTQSSRYLVKRTGEKVFLECVQDMDHENMFWYRQDPGLGLRLIYFSYDVKMKEKGDIPEGYSVSREKKERFSLILESASTNQTSMYLCASSPRGADSYEQYFGPGTRLTVT.

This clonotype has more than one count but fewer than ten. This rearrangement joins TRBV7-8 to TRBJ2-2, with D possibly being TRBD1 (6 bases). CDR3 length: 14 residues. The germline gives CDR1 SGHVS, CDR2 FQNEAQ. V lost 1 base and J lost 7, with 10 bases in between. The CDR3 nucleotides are TGTGCCAGCAGCTTAGTGAGGGGGAGCGGGGAGCTGTTTTTT. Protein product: CASSLVRGSGELFF.

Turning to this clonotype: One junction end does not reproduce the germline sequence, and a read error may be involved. This CDR3 reads CSAIKPGTRYLF. The CDR3 bases are TGCAGTGCGATAAAACCCGGGACTAGATACCTCTTC. The chain carries TRBV20-1 and TRBJ2-4; TRBD2 agrees at 8 bases. CDR3 length equals 12 residues. In germline, CDR1 is DFQATT, CDR2 SNEGSKA (reference sequence).

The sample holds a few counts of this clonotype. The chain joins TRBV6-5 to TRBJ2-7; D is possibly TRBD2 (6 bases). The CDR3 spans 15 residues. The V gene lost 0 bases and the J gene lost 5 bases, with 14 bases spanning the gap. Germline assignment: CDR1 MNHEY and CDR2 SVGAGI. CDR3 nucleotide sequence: TGTGCCAGCAGTTACTCGTCCGGGAGTGTCGACGAGCAGTACTTC. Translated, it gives CASSYSSGSVDEQYF.

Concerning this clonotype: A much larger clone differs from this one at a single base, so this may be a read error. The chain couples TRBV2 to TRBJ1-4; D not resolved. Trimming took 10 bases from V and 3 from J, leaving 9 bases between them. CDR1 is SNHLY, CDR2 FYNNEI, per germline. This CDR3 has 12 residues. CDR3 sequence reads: CATRRSNEKLFF. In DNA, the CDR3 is TGTGCCACCCGACGGTCTAATGAAAAACTGTTTTTT.

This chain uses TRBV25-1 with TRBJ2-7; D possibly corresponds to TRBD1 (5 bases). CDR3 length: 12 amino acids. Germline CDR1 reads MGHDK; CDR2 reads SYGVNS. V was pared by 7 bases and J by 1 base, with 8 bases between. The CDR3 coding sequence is TGTGCCAGCAACACAGGATCCTACGAGCAGTACTTC. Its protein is CASNTGSYEQYF.

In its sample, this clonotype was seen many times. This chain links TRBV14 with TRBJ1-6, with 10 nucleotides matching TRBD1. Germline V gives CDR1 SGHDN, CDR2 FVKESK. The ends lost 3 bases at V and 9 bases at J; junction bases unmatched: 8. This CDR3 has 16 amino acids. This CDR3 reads CASSQDGTGAGSPLHF. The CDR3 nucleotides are TGTGCCAGCAGCCAGGATGGGACAGGGGCCGGTTCACCCCTCCACTTT. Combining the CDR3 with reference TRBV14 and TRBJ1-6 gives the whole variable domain EAGVTQFPSHSVIEKGQTVTLRCDPISGHDNLYWYRRVMGKEIKFLLHFVKESKQDESGMPNNRFLAERTGGTYSTLKVQPAELEDSGVYFCASSQDGTGAGSPLHFGNGTRLTVT.

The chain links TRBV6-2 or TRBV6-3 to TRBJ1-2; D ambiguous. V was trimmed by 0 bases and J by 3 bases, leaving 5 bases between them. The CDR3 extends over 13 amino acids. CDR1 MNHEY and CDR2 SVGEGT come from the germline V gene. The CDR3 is CASSYSRDYGYTF. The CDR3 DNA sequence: TGTGCCAGCAGTTACTCTCGAGACTATGGCTACACCTTC.

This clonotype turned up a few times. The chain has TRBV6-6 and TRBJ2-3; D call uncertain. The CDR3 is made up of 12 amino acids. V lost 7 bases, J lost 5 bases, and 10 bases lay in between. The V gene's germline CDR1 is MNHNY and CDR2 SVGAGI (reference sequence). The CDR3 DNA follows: TGTGCCAGCACCGCGAGGAGAGATACGCAGTATTTT. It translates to CASTARRDTQYF.

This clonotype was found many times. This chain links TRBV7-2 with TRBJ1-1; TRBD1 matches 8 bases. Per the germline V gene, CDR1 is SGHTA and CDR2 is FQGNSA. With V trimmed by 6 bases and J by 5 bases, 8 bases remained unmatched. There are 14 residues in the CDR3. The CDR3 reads CASSLDRGMTEAFF. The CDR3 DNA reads TGTGCCAGCAGTCTTGACAGGGGCATGACTGAAGCTTTCTTT.

CDR3 residues: CASSGGLAISLAKNIQYF. CDR3 sequence (DNA): TGTGCCAGCAGTGGGGGACTAGCGATCTCCTTAGCCAAAAACATTCAGTACTTC. V usage is TRBV2 and J usage is TRBJ2-4; 10 bases match TRBD2. The length of the CDR3 is 18 residues. V trimming: 4 bases; J trimming: 0 bases; junction bases outside the gene matches: 9. Germline V gene lookup returns CDR1 SNHLY and CDR2 FYNNEI.

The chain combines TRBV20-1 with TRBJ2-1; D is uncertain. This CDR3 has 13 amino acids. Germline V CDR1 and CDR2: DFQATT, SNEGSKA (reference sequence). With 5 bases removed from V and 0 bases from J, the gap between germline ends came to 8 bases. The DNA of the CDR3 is TGCAGTGCTCTCCGCCTCTCCTACAATGAGCAGTTCTTC. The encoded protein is CSALRLSYNEQFF.

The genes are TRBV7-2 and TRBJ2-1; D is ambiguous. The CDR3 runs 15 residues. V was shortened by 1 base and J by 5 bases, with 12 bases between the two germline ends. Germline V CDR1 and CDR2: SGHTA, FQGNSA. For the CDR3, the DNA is TGTGCCAGCAGCTTAGTACATGGTGGTAACAATGAGCAGTTCTTC. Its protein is CASSLVHGGNNEQFF.

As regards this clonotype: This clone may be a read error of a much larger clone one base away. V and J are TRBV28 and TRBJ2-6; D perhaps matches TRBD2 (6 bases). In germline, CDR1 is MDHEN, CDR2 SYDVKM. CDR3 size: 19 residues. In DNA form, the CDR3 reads TGTGCCAGCAGTTCCTTTACCCTCGCGGGAACCTCTGGGACCAACGTCCTGACTTTC. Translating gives CASSSFTLAGTSGTNVLTF.

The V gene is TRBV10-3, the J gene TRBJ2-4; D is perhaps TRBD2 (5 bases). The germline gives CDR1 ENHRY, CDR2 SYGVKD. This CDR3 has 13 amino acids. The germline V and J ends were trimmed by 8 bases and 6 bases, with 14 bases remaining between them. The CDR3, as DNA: TGTGCCATCGGGAGAGAGGACTCAAACATTCAGTACTTC. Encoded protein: CAIGREDSNIQYF.

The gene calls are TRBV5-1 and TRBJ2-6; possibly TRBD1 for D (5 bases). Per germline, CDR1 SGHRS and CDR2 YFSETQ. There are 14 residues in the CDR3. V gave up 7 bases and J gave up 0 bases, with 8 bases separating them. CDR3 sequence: CASRDSSGANVLTF. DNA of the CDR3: TGCGCCAGCCGCGACAGCTCTGGGGCCAACGTCCTGACTTTC. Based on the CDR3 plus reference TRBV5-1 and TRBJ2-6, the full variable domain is KAGVTQTPRYLIKTRGQQVTLSCSPISGHRSVSWYQQTPGQGLQFLFEYFSETQRNKGNFPGRFSGRQFSNSRSEMNVSTLELGDSALYLCASRDSSGANVLTFGAGSRLTVL.

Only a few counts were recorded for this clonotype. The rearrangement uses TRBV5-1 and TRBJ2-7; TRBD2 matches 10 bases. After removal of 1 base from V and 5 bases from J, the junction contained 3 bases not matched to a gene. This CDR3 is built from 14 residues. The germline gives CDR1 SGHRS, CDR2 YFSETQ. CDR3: CASSLRLAGDEQYF. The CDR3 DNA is TGCGCCAGCAGCTTGCGCCTAGCGGGAGACGAGCAGTACTTC.

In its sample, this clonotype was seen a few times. This CDR3 is CASSVTGFGYTF. In nucleotides, the CDR3 is TGTGCCAGCAGCGTAACAGGTTTTGGCTACACCTTC. The genes are TRBV7-2 and TRBJ1-2, with D possibly being TRBD1 (5 bases). The V gene lost 5 bases and the J gene lost 7 bases, with 11 bases spanning the gap. Germline V gives CDR1 SGHTA, CDR2 FQGNSA. The CDR3 sequence is 12 residues long. Supplemented by reference TRBV7-2 and TRBJ1-2, the full variable domain reads GAGVSQSPSNKVTEKGKDVELRCDPISGHTALYWYRQSLGQGLEFLIYFQGNSAPDKSGLPSDRFSAERTGGSVSTLTIQRTQQEDSAVYLCASSVTGFGYTFGSGTRLTVV.

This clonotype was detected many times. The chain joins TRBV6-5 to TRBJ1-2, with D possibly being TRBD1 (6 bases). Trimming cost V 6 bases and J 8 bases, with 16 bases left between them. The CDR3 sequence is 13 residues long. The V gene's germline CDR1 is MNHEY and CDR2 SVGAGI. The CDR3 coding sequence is TGTGCCAGCAGCCCACAGGGCTTCGGAGGCTACACCTTC. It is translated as CASSPQGFGGYTF.

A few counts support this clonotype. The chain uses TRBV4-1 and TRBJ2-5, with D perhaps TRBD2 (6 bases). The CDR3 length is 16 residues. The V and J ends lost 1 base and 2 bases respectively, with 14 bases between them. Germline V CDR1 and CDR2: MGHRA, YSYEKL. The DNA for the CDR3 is TGCGCCAGCAGCCAAGCTACTAGCTCAGTTCAAGAGACCCAGTACTTC. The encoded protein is CASSQATSSVQETQYF.

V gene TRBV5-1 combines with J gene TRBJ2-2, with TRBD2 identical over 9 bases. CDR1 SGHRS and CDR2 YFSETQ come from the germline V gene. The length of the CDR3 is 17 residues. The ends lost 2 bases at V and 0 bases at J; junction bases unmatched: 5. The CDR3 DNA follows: TGCGCCAGCAGCTTCGTAGCGGGAGATTCGAACACCGGGGAGCTGTTTTTT. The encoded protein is CASSFVAGDSNTGELFF.

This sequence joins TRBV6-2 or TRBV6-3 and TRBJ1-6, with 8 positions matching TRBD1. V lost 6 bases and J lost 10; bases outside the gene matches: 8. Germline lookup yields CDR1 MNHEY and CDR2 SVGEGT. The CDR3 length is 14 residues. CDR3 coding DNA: TGTGCCAGCAGGCGACAGGGGATAACCTCACCCCTCCACTTT. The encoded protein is CASRRQGITSPLHF.

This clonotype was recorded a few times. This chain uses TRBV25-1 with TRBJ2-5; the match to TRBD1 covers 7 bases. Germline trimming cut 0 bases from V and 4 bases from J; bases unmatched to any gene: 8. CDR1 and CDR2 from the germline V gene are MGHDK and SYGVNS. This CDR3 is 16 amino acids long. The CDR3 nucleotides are TGTGCCAGCAGTGAATACTTAGGGGGCAATCTAGAGACCCAGTACTTC. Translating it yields CASSEYLGGNLETQYF.

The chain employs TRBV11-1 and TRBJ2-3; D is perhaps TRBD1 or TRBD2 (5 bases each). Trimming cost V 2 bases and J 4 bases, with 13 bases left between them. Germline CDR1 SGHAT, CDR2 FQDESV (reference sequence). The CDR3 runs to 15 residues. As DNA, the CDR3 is TGTGCCAGCAGCTTAATCGCGCAGGGAGCAGATACGCAGTATTTT. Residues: CASSLIAQGADTQYF.

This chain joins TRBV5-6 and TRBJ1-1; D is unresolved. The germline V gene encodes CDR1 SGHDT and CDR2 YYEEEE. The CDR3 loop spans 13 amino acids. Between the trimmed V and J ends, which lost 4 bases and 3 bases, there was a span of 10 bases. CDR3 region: CASSVGKYTEAFF. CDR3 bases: TGTGCCAGCAGCGTCGGCAAGTACACTGAAGCTTTCTTT.

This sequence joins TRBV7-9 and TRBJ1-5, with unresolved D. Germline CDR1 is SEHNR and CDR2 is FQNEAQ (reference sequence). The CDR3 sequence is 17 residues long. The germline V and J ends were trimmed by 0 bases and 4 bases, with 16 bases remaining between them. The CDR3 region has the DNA TGTGCCAGCAGCTTAGCATTGGGAGGTGGAGGGAATCAGCCCCAGCATTTT. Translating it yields CASSLALGGGGNQPQHF.

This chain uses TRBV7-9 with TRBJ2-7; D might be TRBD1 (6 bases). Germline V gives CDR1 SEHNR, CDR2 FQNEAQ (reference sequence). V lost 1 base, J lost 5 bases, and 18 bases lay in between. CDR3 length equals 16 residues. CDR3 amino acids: CASSLGPQGYADEQYF. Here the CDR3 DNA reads TGTGCCAGCAGCTTAGGTCCGCAGGGGTATGCCGACGAGCAGTACTTC. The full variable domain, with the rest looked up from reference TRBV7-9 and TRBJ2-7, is DTGVSQNPRHKITKRGQNVTFRCDPISEHNRLYWYRQTLGQGPEFLTYFQNEAQLEKSRLLSDRFSAERPKGSFSTLEIQRTEQGDSAMYLCASSLGPQGYADEQYFGPGTRLTVT.